This TCR beta chain came from a study of T cells in Graves' hyperthyroidism and ophthalmopathy. Study overall: Sampling of peripheral blood happened at initial diagnosis, prior to any treatment.

From around 11 ml of fresh peripheral blood, PBMCs were isolated. Template material for amplifying TCR beta CDR3 regions consisted of RNA transcripts. A first-round RT-PCR of the TCR CDR3 used the HTBI primer set. TCRdb re-derived calls from the multiplex PCR reads in MiXCR, one entry per CDR3 protein. The sample yields under 300,000 distinct CDR3 sequences, 12% to 15% seen once. This clonotype was recorded at least ten times. Sequenced sample: blood. The origin of this receptor is a woman aged 50 to 60 with Graves' hyperthyroidism that later progressed to Graves' ophthalmopathy.

CDR3 bases: TGTGCCAGCACTCCCTGGGGCAGGACCTCTGGGGCCAACGTCCTGACTTTC. It specifies CASTPWGRTSGANVLTF. The rearrangement links TRBV27 to TRBJ2-6; perhaps TRBD1 as D (5 bases). V lost 7 bases and J 0 bases, leaving 16 bases between the germline ends. Germline V gene data show CDR1 as MNHEY and CDR2 as SMNVEV (reference sequence). This CDR3 has 17 residues.